The entry that follows covers one T cell receptor (beta chain) sequence. Its antigen is still unknown. There are no base qualities to consult, and no much larger clone falls within one base. The record originates from a study of graft-versus-host responses after intestinal transplantation (dated by TCRdb to about 2021). Background for the entire study: The transplants that recipients got were multivisceral, liver-intestinal, or isolated intestinal. Anti-thymocyte globulin induction was given to all recipients, followed by maintenance tacrolimus and steroids for around three years. Bulk TCR-beta CDR3 sequencing was used to track graft-versus-host and host-versus-graft alloreactive T cell clones in the graft, circulation and bone marrow after intestinal transplantation. Alloreactive clones were identified by sequencing pre-transplant mixed lymphocyte reaction products and comparing these products with unstimulated pre-transplant donor and recipient T cells. Of the 20 to 30 intestinal transplant recipients enrolled in the cohort, one of whom was a retransplant, a few patients without pretransplant specimens were excluded. Donor T cell macrochimerism was defined as a peak of at least 4% donor T cells among recipient peripheral blood mononuclear cells. Rather than being sequenced by the commercial service, samples from three later patients were sequenced in-house on an Illumina MiSeq and processed with MiXCR. The full study reports these points: In patients with donor T cell macrochimerism, the allografts had high GvH to HvG T cell clonal ratios. GvH clones turned up in recipient bone marrow, with some appearing earlier in ileal mucosa or blood, a pattern consistent with an intestinal mucosal origin. The relatively low number and heterogeneity of intestinal transplant patients limited the conclusions. Peak levels of circulating GvH clones were associated with declines in HvG clones early after transplant.

Measured from the cysteine to the phenylalanine, the CDR3 is 15 residues long. Only the CDR3 part of the read is kept: 45 bases, read in frame from the first base. In the germline V gene (reference sequence), CDR1 corresponds to LNHNV and CDR2 to YYDKDF. Between the V and J ends, shortened by 6 bases and 3 bases respectively, the junction contains 17 bases. Library method: the immunoSEQ multiplex PCR assay. Adaptive Biotechnologies carried out high-throughput TCR-beta CDR3 sequencing of genomic DNA for most patients. The paper's data handling went like this. TCR sequencing data were retrieved from Adaptive's ImmunoSEQ software for 18 patients, whereas three other patients were processed with MiXCR and VDJtools. CDR3 nucleotide sequences shared between donor and recipient were removed because the origin of such sequences could not be assigned. To count as alloreactive, a clone needed at least 2-fold expansion over unstimulated cells and a minimum CFSE-low frequency of 0.002% (template counts) or 0.001% (read counts). Clones were considered mappable if detected in sequenced pre-transplant spleen, lymph node, or MLR CFSE-low populations of the donor or recipient. Cumulative frequency of alloreactive clones was calculated as a percentage of all sequences weighted by copy number. TCRdb took this table from immuneACCESS and kept in-frame rearrangements with V and J called. Such tables lack part of the clones; where checked against another copy, unresolved V genes explain under half of the gap, and the rest is unexplained. V and J calls plus clone size are reproduced from that table; the DNA served to infer D and trimming. Here the sample has about 54,000 clones; 75% to 95% occur a single time. Less than 6.5% of the sample is held by the ten biggest clonotypes.

Blood samples were collected up to 4 times in the first month after transplant and then at least monthly when available. This TCR came from a human patient who received an intestinal transplant, so some T cells may come from the graft donor. The chain employs TRBV15 and TRBJ1-1; the D region possibly corresponds to TRBD1 (6 bases align). The sample in question was PBMCs, obtained 650 to 690 days after intestinal transplant. The CDR3 loop reads CATSSTGLGDTEAFF. Here is the DNA: TGTGCCACCAGTAGCACAGGGCTGGGGGACACTGAAGCTTTCTTT.